Listed here are 11 T cell receptor beta chains from one sample, sequenced in a study of T cells in women clearing cervical HPV infection. Assay used: immunoSEQ multiplex PCR; TCRdb lists only in-frame clones, some missing. The sample features 15,000 or so clones, with 7.2% in its top ten. Sequenced: blood buffy coat. The receptors originated from a woman between 18 and 70 years old with a cervical HPV16 infection that either progressed to CIN3+ or cleared (not recorded which).

Note on this clone: Read coverage stops 3 residues before the CDR3 terminus; the germline J gene supplies the remainder. J is TRBJ2-3 and V is TRBV18; 9 bases map to TRBD1. The CDR3 is made up of 17 amino acids. Per germline, CDR1 KGHSH and CDR2 LQKENI. Germline trimming cut 6 bases from V and 5 bases from J; bases unmatched to any gene: 15. The covered CDR3 bases are TGTGCCAGCTCCTTCGGATTGGGACAGGGAGGTCAAGATACG. Translating gives CASSFGLGQGGQDT. The whole CDR3 reads CASSFGLGQGGQDTQYF.

Turning to this clone: Coverage ceases 3 residues before the CDR3 finishes, and the germline J gene fills in the end. The chain employs TRBV7-9 and TRBJ2-5, with 7 bases identical to TRBD1. The V and J ends lost 5 bases and 3 bases, in that order; junction bases with no gene match: 6. The germline gives CDR1 SEHNR, CDR2 FQNEAQ (reference sequence). The CDR3 sequence is 14 residues long. CDR3 residues: CASSTRTGEETQYF. Incomplete CDR3 DNA: TGTGCCAGCAGCACGCGGACAGGTGAAGAGACC.

Notes on this clone: From the germline J gene comes the end of the CDR3, since the read stops 3 residues before it. The chain joins TRBV12-3 or TRBV12-4 to TRBJ2-2, with 7 bases aligning to TRBD2. V dropped 4 bases and J dropped 6; count of bases not matched to a gene: 8. The CDR3 is 15 residues long. The part of the CDR3 DNA that was read is TGTGCCAGCAGTTCTCGACTAGCCGTGCCCGGGGAG. This gives the protein CASSSRLAVPGE. Given in full, the CDR3 is CASSSRLAVPGELFF.

With respect to this clone: The read ends 3 residues before the CDR3 terminus; that terminus is restored from the germline J gene. The J gene is TRBJ1-5, the V gene TRBV2; D is uncertain. The V end lost 5 bases, the J end lost 2 bases, and 10 bases lay between the germline ends. CDR1 is SNHLY and CDR2 is FYNNEI in the germline V gene. The CDR3 is 14 amino acids. CDR3 residues: CASSRSRGNQPQHF. CDR3 DNA, as far as it was read: TGTGCCAGCAGTAGGTCCCGAGGCAATCAGCCC.

On this clone: The DNA ends 3 residues before the CDR3 does, and the rest of the CDR3 is filled in from the germline J gene. The genes are TRBV20-1 and TRBJ2-5, with D maybe TRBD1 (5 bases). CDR1 and CDR2 from the germline V gene are DFQATT and SNEGSKA (reference sequence). The CDR3 runs 14 residues. V was shortened by 6 bases and J by 0 bases, with 14 bases between the two germline ends. CDR3 region: CSAKMTAYQETQYF. Partial CDR3 DNA: TGCAGTGCCAAAATGACAGCGTACCAAGAGACC.

A word on this clone: The read terminates 3 residues ahead of where the CDR3 ends, so the germline J gene completes it. The chain carries TRBV14 and TRBJ2-5; weak D call: TRBD1 (5 bases). Trimming left V 4 bases short and J 5 bases short, with 11 bases between. The CDR3 totals 13 residues. The germline V gene encodes CDR1 SGHDN and CDR2 FVKESK. The CDR3 DNA, read in part, is TGTGCCAGCAGCCCTGGGGCCGGGGAGACC. Encoded protein: CASSPGAGET. The whole CDR3 is CASSPGAGETQYF.

This clone shows up as medium-sized (0.01 to 0.1%) by frequency. The sequence runs out 3 residues before the end of the CDR3; the remainder is reconstructed from the germline J gene. V and J are TRBV19 and TRBJ2-5; TRBD1 agrees at 7 bases. The CDR3 has 13 amino acids. CDR1 and CDR2 from the germline V gene are LNHDA and SQIVND (reference sequence). V shed 6 bases and J 4 bases; nucleotides not matched to a gene: 5. The CDR3 DNA, read in part, is TGTGCCAGTAGAGGACAGGCCGGAGAGACC. Translating gives CASRGQAGET. The CDR3 reads in full as CASRGQAGETQYF.

A remark on this clone: The CDR3 end lies 3 residues beyond the end of the read and is filled in from the germline J gene. J is TRBJ2-2 and V is TRBV5-1, with 7 bases lining up with TRBD1. The CDR3 has 15 amino acids. From germline, CDR1 is SGHRS and CDR2 YFSETQ. V trimming: 4 bases; J trimming: 7 bases; junction bases outside the gene matches: 10. Here the CDR3 reads CASSIPTGRVGELFF. The sequenced CDR3 bases are TGCGCCAGCAGCATCCCGACAGGGCGGGTCGGGGAG.

A note on this clone: The DNA ends 3 residues before the CDR3 does, and the rest of the CDR3 is filled in from the germline J gene. The rearrangement links TRBV20-1 to TRBJ2-2; TRBD2 is a possible D gene (5 bases). Germline CDR1 is DFQATT and CDR2 is SNEGSKA (reference sequence). This CDR3 spans 17 amino acids. The ends were cut back, 2 bases at V and 4 bases at J, with 20 bases in the middle. CDR3 sequence: CSARYGPGYKLTGELFF. The sequenced CDR3 bases are TGCAGTGCTAGATATGGTCCGGGGTATAAGCTCACCGGGGAG.

Details on this clone: Coverage ceases 3 residues before the CDR3 finishes, and the germline J gene fills in the end. This chain links TRBV7-2 with TRBJ2-3; 8 bases are shared with TRBD2. CDR3 length equals 15 residues. Trimming cost V 6 bases and J 2 bases; bases outside gene matches: 7. Germline-derived CDR1 and CDR2 are SGHTA and FQGNSA. Here the CDR3 reads CASRLAGGPTDTQYF. The CDR3 DNA, read in part, is TGTGCCAGCAGGCTGGCGGGGGGCCCCACAGATACG.

Regarding this clone: The CDR3 is cut off 3 residues early in the read; its end comes from the germline J gene. This chain uses TRBV2 with TRBJ1-5; a possible D gene is TRBD1 (6 bases). The V and J ends lost 8 bases and 3 bases respectively, with 11 bases between them. The germline V gene has CDR1 SNHLY and CDR2 FYNNEI. The CDR3 sequence is 13 residues long. CDR3 in amino acids: CASGGQLNQPQHF. The sequenced part of the CDR3 DNA is TGTGCCAGCGGAGGACAGCTCAATCAGCCC.